The 11 T cell receptor beta chains given below trace back to one sample, sequenced in a study of T-cell memory formation after mild COVID-19. MiXCR, applied by TCRdb to the 5' RACE reads, yields one record per CDR3 protein. This table holds hundreds of thousands of distinct CDR3 sequences, less than 25% found once. Sequenced: PBMCs or a T cell subset sorted from them (not recorded which). The receptors shown here come from an adult woman who had mild COVID-19 (a few samples of this study predate the infection). Cell type and time point are not known.

V usage is TRBV6-5 and J usage is TRBJ1-1; D remains unclear. Trimming stripped 5 bases from V and 7 bases from J, with 11 bases between. This CDR3 is built from 12 residues. The germline V gene encodes CDR1 MNHEY and CDR2 SVGAGI. The CDR3 here is CASSREVGEAFF. The CDR3 DNA is TGTGCCAGCAGTCGGGAGGTGGGTGAAGCTTTCTTT.

The genes are TRBV9 and TRBJ2-1; TRBD2 matches at 7 bases. The CDR3 sequence is 16 residues long. The ends lost 4 bases at V and 0 bases at J; junction bases unmatched: 7. From germline, CDR1 is SGDLS and CDR2 YYNGEE. DNA for the CDR3: TGTGCCAGCAGCCCCCCAGCGGGGCCCTCCTACAATGAGCAGTTCTTC. It codes for CASSPPAGPSYNEQFF.

This rearrangement joins TRBV15 to TRBJ2-2; weak D call: TRBD1 (5 bases). CDR1 LNHNV and CDR2 YYDKDF come from the germline V gene (reference sequence). V shed 9 bases and J shed 0 bases, with 11 bases lying between them. This CDR3 region has 14 residues. CDR3 sequence: CATTQDSNTGELFF. The CDR3, as DNA: TGTGCCACAACACAGGATTCGAACACCGGGGAGCTGTTTTTT.

The V gene is TRBV3-1, the J gene TRBJ2-3; a possible D gene is TRBD1 (7 bases). V lost 2 bases and J 5 bases, leaving 14 bases between the germline ends. CDR1 is LGHDT, CDR2 YNNKEL, per germline (reference sequence). The length of the CDR3 is 15 residues. Written as DNA, the CDR3 is TGTGCCAGCAGCCAACAGGGGGGATCCTTAGATACGCAGTATTTT. It is translated as CASSQQGGSLDTQYF.

This clonotype occurred a few times. V gene TRBV29-1 combines with J gene TRBJ2-5; D possibly matches TRBD1 or TRBD2 (6 bases each). V was shortened by 3 bases and J by 0 bases, with 14 bases between the two germline ends. Germline V gene sequence: CDR1 SQVTM, CDR2 ANQGSEA. The CDR3 is 15 amino acids. The CDR3 bases are TGCAGCGTTGACGGGGGCCTGCCGTACCAAGAGACCCAGTACTTC. This translates into CSVDGGLPYQETQYF.

This clonotype appeared a few times. The chain is built from TRBV5-1 and TRBJ2-3; D unclear. Trimming pared 0 bases from V and 3 bases from J, leaving 8 bases between. This CDR3 spans 14 amino acids. Germline CDR1 is SGHRS and CDR2 is YFSETQ. Here the CDR3 DNA reads TGCGCCAGCAGCTTGGCTGCGGAGACAGATACGCAGTATTTT. This translates into CASSLAAETDTQYF.

This chain uses TRBV28 with TRBJ2-3, with a tentative D call TRBD1 (6 bases). Between the trimmed V and J ends, which lost 5 bases and 3 bases, there was a span of 15 bases. Germline V gene lookup returns CDR1 MDHEN and CDR2 SYDVKM. The CDR3 totals 15 residues. The CDR3: CASSPGQLITDTQYF. For the CDR3, the DNA is TGTGCCAGCAGTCCGGGACAACTAATTACAGATACGCAGTATTTT.

The CDR3 sequence is CASSVRVTGAGGYTF. The CDR3 DNA reads as TGTGCCAGCAGCGTAAGGGTGACAGGGGCAGGCGGCTACACCTTC. The V and J genes are TRBV9 and TRBJ1-2, with TRBD1 matching 8 bases. This CDR3 is 15 amino acids long. Germline V gene data show CDR1 as SGDLS and CDR2 as YYNGEE. The junction had 10 bases not matched to a gene; V was cut back by 1 base and J by 8 bases.

This clonotype was observed a handful of times. The chain joins TRBV28 to TRBJ2-6; D might be TRBD1 (6 bases). Germline CDR1 is MDHEN and CDR2 is SYDVKM. The CDR3 loop spans 19 amino acids. V shed 5 bases and J shed 0 bases, with 20 bases lying between them. In nucleotides, the CDR3 is TGTGCCAGCAGTCCCGATTCTCCGGGACACCACTCTGGGGCCAACGTCCTGACTTTC. Its protein product is CASSPDSPGHHSGANVLTF. The variable domain in full, completed from reference TRBV28 and TRBJ2-6, reads DVKVTQSSRYLVKRTGEKVFLECVQDMDHENMFWYRQDPGLGLRLIYFSYDVKMKEKGDIPEGYSVSREKKERFSLILESASTNQTSMYLCASSPDSPGHHSGANVLTFGAGSRLTVL.

J is TRBJ2-7 and V is TRBV4-1; TRBD2 aligns across 15 bases. J lost 5 bases, V lost 5 bases, and 7 bases had no gene match. The CDR3 is 16 residues long. Looked up from germline, CDR1 is MGHRA and CDR2 is YSYEKL. The CDR3 DNA sequence: TGCGCCAGCAGCTCGGGACTAGCGGGGGGTATGGACGAGCAGTACTTC. Translated: CASSSGLAGGMDEQYF.

A few counts support this clonotype. The chain couples TRBV5-1 to TRBJ1-5; 9 nucleotides agree with TRBD1. V was pared by 4 bases and J by 4 bases, with 9 bases of the junction left unmatched. The CDR3 spans 16 residues. Germline CDR1 reads SGHRS; CDR2 reads YFSETQ. CDR3 region: CASSPIPTGGNQPQHF. The CDR3 DNA reads TGCGCCAGCAGCCCGATCCCGACAGGGGGGAATCAGCCCCAGCATTTT.